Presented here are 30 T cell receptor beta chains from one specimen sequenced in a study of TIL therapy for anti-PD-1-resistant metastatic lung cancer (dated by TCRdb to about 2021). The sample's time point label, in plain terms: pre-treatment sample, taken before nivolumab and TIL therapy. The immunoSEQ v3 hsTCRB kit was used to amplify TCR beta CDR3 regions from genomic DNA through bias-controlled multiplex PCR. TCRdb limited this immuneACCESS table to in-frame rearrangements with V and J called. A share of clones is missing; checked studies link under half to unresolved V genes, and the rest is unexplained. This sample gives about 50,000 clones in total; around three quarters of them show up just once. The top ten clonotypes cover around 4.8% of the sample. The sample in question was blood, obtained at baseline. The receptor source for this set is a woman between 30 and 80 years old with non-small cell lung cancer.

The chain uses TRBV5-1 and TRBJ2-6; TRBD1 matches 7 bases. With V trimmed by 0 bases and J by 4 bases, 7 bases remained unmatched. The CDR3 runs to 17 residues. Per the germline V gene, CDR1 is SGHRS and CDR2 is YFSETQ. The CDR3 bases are TGCGCCAGCAGCTTGGACGGACAGGCTCTAGGGGCCAACGTCCTGACTTTC. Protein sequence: CASSLDGQALGANVLTF. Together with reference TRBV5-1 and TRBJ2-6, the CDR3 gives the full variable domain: KAGVTQTPRYLIKTRGQQVTLSCSPISGHRSVSWYQQTPGQGLQFLFEYFSETQRNKGNFPGRFSGRQFSNSRSEMNVSTLELGDSALYLCASSLDGQALGANVLTFGAGSRLTVL.

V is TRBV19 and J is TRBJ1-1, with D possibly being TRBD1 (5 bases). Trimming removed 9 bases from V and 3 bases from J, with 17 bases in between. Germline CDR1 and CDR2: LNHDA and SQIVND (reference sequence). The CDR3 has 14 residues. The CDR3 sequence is CASWASGAHTEAFF. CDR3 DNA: TGTGCCAGCTGGGCTAGCGGGGCGCACACTGAAGCTTTCTTT.

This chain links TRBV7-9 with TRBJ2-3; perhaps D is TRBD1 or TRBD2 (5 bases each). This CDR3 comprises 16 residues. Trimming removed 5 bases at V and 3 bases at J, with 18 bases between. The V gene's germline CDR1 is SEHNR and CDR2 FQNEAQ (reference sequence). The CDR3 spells CASSPKGVGATDTQYF. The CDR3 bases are TGTGCCAGCAGCCCGAAGGGAGTAGGGGCAACAGATACGCAGTATTTT.

CDR3 sequence reads: CASSAGVLAGGQETQYF. DNA for the CDR3: TGTGCCAGCAGCGCAGGAGTTTTGGCGGGGGGACAAGAGACCCAGTACTTC. The rearrangement links TRBV9 to TRBJ2-5; TRBD2 aligns across 8 bases. The germline V gene encodes CDR1 SGDLS and CDR2 YYNGEE. V lost 3 bases, J lost 2 bases, and 12 bases stayed unmatched. CDR3 size: 17 residues.

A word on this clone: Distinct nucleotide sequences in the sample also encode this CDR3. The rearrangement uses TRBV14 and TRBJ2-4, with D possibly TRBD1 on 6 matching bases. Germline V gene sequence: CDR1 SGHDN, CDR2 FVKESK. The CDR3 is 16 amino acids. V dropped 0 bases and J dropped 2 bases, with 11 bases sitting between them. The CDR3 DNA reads TGTGCCAGCAGCCAAGATAGGGGGTTCCCCAAAAACATTCAGTACTTC. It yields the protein CASSQDRGFPKNIQYF.

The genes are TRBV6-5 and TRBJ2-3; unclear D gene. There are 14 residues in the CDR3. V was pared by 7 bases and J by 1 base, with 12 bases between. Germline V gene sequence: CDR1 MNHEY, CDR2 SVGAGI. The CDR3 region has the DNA TGTGCCAGCAAGACGGTCTTTGGCACAGATACGCAGTATTTT. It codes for CASKTVFGTDTQYF.

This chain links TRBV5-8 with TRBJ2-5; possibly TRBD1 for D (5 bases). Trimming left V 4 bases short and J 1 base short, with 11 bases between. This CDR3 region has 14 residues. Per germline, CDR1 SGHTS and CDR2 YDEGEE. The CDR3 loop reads CASSNTDSQETQYF. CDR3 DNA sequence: TGTGCCAGCAGCAACACTGACAGCCAAGAGACCCAGTACTTC.

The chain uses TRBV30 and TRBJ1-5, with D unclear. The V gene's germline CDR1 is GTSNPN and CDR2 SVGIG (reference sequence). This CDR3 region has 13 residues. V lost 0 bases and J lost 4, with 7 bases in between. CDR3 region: CAWSVRENQPQHF. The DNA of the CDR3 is TGTGCCTGGAGTGTACGAGAGAATCAGCCCCAGCATTTT.

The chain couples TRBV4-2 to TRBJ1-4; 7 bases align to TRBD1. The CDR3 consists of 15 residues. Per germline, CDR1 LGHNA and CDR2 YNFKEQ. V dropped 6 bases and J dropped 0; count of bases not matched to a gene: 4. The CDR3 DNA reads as TGTGCCAGCAGTCCAGGGGGACCAACTAATGAAAAACTGTTTTTT. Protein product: CASSPGGPTNEKLFF.

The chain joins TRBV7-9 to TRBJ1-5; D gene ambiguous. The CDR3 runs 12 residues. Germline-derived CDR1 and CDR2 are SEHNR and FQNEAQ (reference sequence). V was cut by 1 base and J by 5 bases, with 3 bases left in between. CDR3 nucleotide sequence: TGTGCCAGCAGCTTAGTCGATCAGCCCCAGCATTTT. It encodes CASSLVDQPQHF.

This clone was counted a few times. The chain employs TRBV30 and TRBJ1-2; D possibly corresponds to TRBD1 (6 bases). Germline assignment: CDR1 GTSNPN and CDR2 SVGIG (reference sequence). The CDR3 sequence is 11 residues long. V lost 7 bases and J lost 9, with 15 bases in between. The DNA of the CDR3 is TGTGCCTCTCAGGGGTTTGGGCGCTACACCTTC. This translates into CASQGFGRYTF. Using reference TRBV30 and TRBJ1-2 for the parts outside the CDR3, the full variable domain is SQTIHQWPATLVQPVGSPLSLECTVEGTSNPNLYWYRQAAGRGLQLLFYSVGIGQISSEVPQNLSASRPQDRQFILSSKKLLLSDSGFYLCASQGFGRYTFGSGTRLTVV.

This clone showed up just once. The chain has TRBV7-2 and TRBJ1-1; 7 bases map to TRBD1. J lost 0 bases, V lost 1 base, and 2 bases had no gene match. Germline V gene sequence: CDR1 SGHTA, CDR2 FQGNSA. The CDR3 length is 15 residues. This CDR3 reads CASSLVGQMNTEAFF. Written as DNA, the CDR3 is TGTGCCAGCAGCTTAGTGGGACAGATGAACACTGAAGCTTTCTTT. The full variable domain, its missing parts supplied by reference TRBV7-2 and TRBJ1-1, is GAGVSQSPSNKVTEKGKDVELRCDPISGHTALYWYRQSLGQGLEFLIYFQGNSAPDKSGLPSDRFSAERTGGSVSTLTIQRTQQEDSAVYLCASSLVGQMNTEAFFGQGTRLTVV.

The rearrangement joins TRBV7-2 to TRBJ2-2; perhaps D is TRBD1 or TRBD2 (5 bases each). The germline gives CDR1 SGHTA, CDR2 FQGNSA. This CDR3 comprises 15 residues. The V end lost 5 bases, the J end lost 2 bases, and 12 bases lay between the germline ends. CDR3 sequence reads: CASSPHGANTGELFF. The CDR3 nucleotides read TGTGCCAGCAGCCCCCACGGGGCAAACACCGGGGAGCTGTTTTTT.

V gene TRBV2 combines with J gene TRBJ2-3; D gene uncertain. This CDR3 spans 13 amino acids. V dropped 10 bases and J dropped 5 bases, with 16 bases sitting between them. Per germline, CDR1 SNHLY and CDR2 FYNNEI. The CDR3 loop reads CANVLENEDTQYF. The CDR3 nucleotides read TGTGCCAACGTTTTAGAGAACGAAGATACGCAGTATTTT. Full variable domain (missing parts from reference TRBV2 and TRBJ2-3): EPEVTQTPSHQVTQMGQEVILRCVPISNHLYFYWYRQILGQKVEFLVSFYNNEISEKSEIFDDQFSVERPDGSNFTLKIRSTKLEDSAMYFCANVLENEDTQYFGPGTRLTVL.

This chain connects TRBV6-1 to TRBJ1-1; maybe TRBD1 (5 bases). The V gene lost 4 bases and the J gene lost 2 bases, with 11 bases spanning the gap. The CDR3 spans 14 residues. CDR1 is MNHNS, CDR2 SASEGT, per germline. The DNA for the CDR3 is TGTGCCAGCAGTGTCGCCGGGGACAACACTGAAGCTTTCTTT. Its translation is CASSVAGDNTEAFF.

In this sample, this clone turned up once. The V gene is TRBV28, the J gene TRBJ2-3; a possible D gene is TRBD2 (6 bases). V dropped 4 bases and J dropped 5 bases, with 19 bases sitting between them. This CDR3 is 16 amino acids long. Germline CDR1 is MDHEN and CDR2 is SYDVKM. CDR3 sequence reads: CASSSKLAEHRDTQYF. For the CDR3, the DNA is TGTGCCAGCAGTTCCAAATTAGCGGAGCATAGAGATACGCAGTATTTT.

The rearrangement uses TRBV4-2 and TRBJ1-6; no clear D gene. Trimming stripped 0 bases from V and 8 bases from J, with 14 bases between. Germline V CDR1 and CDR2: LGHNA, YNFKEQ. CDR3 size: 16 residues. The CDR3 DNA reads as TGTGCCAGCAGCCAAGATCTCCAGAATCCGGATTCACCCCTCCACTTT. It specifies CASSQDLQNPDSPLHF.

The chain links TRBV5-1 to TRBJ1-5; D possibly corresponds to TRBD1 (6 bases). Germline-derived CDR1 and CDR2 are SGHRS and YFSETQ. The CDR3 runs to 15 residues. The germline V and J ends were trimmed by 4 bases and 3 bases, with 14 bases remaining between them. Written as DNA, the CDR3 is TGCGCCAGCAGCCAGACAGGCGACCCCAATCAGCCCCAGCATTTT. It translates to CASSQTGDPNQPQHF.

CDR3 protein: CASSLLGGYEQYF. CDR3 sequence (DNA): TGTGCCAGCAGCCTCCTTGGAGGGTACGAGCAGTACTTC. V usage is TRBV11-1 and J usage is TRBJ2-7; D is possibly TRBD2 (6 bases). Germline CDR1 SGHAT, CDR2 FQDESV (reference sequence). There are 13 residues in the CDR3. V was pared by 5 bases and J by 4 bases, with 12 bases between.

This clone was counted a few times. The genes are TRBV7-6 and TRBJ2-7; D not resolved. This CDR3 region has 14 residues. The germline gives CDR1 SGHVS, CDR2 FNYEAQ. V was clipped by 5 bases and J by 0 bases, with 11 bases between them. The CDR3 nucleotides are TGTGCCAGCAGCCCGAATGCGGCCTCCTACGAGCAGTACTTC. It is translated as CASSPNAASYEQYF.

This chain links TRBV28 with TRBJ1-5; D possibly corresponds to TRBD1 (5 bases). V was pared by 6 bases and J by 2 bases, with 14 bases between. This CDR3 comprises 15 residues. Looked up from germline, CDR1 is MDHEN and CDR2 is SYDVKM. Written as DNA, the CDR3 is TGTGCCAGCAGAACCACAGGTTGGGGCAATCAGCCCCAGCATTTT. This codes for CASRTTGWGNQPQHF.

The CDR3 DNA follows: TGCGCCAGCAGCCAAGATCATCCGGGAGATACGCAGTATTTT. It yields the protein CASSQDHPGDTQYF. This chain links TRBV4-1 with TRBJ2-3; D not resolved. CDR3 length: 14 amino acids. Per germline, CDR1 MGHRA and CDR2 YSYEKL. V was trimmed by 0 bases and J by 5 bases, leaving 9 bases between them.

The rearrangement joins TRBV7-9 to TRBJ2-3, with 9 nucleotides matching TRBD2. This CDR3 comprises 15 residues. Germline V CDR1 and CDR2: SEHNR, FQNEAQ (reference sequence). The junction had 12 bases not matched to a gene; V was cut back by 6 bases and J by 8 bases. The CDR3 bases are TGTGCCAGCAGGTCTGAGGCGGGAGGGCCGGTTACGCAGTATTTT. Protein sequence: CASRSEAGGPVTQYF.

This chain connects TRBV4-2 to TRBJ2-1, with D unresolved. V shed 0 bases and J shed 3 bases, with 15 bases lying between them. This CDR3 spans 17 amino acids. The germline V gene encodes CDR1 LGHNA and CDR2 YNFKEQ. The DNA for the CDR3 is TGTGCCAGCAGCCAAGATTCGATTACGGCTGACTACAATGAGCAGTTCTTC. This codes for CASSQDSITADYNEQFF.

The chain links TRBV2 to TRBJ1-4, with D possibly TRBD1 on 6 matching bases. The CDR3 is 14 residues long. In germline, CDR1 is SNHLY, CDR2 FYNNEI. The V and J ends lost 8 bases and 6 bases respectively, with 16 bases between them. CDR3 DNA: TGTGCCAGCCAAGAGGGAGGGGGTGATGAAAAACTGTTTTTT. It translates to CASQEGGGDEKLFF.

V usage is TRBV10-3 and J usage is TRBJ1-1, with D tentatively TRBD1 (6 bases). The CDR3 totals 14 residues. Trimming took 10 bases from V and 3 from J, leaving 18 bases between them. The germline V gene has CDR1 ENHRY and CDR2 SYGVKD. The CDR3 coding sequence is TGTGCCACCAAAGAAACAGGGTCAGACACTGAAGCTTTCTTT. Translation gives CATKETGSDTEAFF.

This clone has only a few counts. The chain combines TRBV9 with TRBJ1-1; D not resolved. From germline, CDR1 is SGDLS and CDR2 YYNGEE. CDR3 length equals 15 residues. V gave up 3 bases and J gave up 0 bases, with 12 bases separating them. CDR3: CASSGPGFLNTEAFF. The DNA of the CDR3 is TGTGCCAGCAGCGGCCCAGGATTCTTGAACACTGAAGCTTTCTTT.

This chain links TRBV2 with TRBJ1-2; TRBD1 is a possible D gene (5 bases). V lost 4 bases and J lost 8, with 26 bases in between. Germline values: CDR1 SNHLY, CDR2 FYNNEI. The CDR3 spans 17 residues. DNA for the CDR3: TGTGCCAGCAGTGTCCCCACAAGTTCAGGGATGGTGAACGGCTACACCTTC. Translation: CASSVPTSSGMVNGYTF.

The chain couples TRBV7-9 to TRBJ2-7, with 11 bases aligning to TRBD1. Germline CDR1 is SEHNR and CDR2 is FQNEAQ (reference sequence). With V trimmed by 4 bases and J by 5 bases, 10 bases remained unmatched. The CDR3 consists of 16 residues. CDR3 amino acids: CASSSGPGQGADEQYF. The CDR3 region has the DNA TGTGCCAGCAGCTCAGGGCCCGGACAGGGGGCGGACGAGCAGTACTTC.

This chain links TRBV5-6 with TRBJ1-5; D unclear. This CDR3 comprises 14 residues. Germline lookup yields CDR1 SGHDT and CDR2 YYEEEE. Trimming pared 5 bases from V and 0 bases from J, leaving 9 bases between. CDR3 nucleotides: TGTGCCAGCAGTTCACAGTTTAGCAATCAGCCCCAGCATTTT. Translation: CASSSQFSNQPQHF.